This record looks at one T cell receptor beta chain sequence and its context. Its antigen is as yet unknown. The sample comes from a study of cytomegalovirus exposure and HLA in healthy donors. Overall study context: Previous work identified 117 million unique TCR beta sequences from approximately 190 million T cells. There were 350 to 400 genotyped donors. Of these, roughly 82% fell in the genetic ancestry cluster associated with self-reported Caucasian donors. The study's findings and limits: Reportedly, fewer N-insertions than the approximately 700-donor mean appeared in an Asian-associated ancestry cluster in a later analysis.

This CDR3 has 13 residues. V lost 0 bases and J 6 bases, leaving 10 bases between the germline ends. The germline V gene encodes CDR1 GTSNPN and CDR2 SVGIG (reference sequence). Use of 60 Vbeta and 13 Jbeta primers characterized the PCR. Repertoires were generated with immunoSEQ multiplex PCR, while TCRdb's copy carries only in-frame clones and drops some. The sample shows about 150,000 clones, around 75% of them seen only once. Sample: PBMCs. The rearrangement links TRBV30 to TRBJ2-3, with a tentative D call TRBD2 (6 bases). The sequence was collected from a woman between 25 and 40 years old in good health and CMV-seronegative. This CDR3 is CAWSVPSGDTQYF. The CDR3 DNA reads TGTGCCTGGAGTGTACCGAGCGGGGATACGCAGTATTTT.